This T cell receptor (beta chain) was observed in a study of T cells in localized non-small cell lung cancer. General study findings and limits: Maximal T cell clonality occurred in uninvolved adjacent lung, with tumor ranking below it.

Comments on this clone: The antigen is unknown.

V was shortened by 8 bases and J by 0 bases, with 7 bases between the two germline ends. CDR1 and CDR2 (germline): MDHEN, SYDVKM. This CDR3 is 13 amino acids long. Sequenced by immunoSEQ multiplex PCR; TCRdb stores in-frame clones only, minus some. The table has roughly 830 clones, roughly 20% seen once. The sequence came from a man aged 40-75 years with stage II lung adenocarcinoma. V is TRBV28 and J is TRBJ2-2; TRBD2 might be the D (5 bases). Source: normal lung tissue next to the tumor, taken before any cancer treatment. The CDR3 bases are TGTGCCAGCCAGACTACGAACACCGGGGAGCTGTTTTTT. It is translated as CASQTTNTGELFF. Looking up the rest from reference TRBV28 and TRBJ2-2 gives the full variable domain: DVKVTQSSRYLVKRTGEKVFLECVQDMDHENMFWYRQDPGLGLRLIYFSYDVKMKEKGDIPEGYSVSREKKERFSLILESASTNQTSMYLCASQTTNTGELFFGEGSRLTVL.